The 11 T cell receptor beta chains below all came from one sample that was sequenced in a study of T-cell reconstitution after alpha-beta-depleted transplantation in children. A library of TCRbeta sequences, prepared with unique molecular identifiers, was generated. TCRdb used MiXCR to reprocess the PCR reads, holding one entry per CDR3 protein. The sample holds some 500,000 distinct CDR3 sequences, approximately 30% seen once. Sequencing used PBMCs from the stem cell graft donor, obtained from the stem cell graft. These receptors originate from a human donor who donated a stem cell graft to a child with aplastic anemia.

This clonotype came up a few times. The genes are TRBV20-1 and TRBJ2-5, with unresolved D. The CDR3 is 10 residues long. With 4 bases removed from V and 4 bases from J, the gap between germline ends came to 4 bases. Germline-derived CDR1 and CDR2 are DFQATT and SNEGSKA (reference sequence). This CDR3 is CSATGETQYF. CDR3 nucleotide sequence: TGCAGTGCTACGGGAGAGACCCAGTACTTC.

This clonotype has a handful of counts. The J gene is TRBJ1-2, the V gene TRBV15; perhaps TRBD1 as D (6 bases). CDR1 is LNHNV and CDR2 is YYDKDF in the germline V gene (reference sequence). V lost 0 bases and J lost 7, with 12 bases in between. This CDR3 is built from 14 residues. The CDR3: CATSRERTDPGYTF. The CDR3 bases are TGTGCCACCAGCAGAGAAAGGACAGATCCTGGCTACACCTTC.

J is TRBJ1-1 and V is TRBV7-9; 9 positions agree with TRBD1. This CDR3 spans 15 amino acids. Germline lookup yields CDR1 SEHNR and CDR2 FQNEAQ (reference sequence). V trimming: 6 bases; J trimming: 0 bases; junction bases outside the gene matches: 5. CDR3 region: CASSGTGIMNTEAFF. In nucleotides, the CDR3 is TGTGCCAGCAGTGGGACAGGGATCATGAACACTGAAGCTTTCTTT.

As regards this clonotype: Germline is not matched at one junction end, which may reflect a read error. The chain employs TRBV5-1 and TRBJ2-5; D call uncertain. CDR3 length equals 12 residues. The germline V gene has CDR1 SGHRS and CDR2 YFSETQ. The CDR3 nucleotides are TGTGCCAGCAGCTTAACGGAAGAGACCCAGTACTTC. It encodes CASSLTEETQYF.

CDR3 amino acids: CASSFSGQSSSYNEQFF. CDR3 nucleotide sequence: TGTGCCAGCAGTTTTAGTGGACAGTCGAGCTCCTACAATGAGCAGTTCTTC. This sequence joins TRBV7-6 and TRBJ2-1, with TRBD1 as a possible D gene (6 bases). The CDR3 runs 17 residues. Germline CDR1 is SGHVS and CDR2 is FNYEAQ. Trimming cost V 6 bases and J 0 bases, with 18 bases left between them.

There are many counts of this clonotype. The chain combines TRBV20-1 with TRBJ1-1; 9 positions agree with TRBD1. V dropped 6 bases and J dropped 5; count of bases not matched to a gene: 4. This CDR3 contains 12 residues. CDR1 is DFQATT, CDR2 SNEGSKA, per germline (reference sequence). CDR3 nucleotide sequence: TGCAGTGCGAGGGACAGGGAGACTGAAGCTTTCTTT. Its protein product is CSARDRETEAFF.

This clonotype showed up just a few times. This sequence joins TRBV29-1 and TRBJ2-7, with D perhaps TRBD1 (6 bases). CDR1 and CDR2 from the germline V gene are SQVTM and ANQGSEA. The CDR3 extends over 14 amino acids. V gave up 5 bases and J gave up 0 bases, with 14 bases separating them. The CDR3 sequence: CSVSGQPDSYEQYF. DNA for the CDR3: TGCAGCGTTTCTGGACAGCCAGACTCCTACGAGCAGTACTTC.

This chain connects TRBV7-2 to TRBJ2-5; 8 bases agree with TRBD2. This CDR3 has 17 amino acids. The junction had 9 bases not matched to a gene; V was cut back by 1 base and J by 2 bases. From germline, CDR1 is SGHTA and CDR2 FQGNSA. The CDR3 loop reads CASSLGGPSGSQETQYF. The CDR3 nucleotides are TGTGCCAGCAGCTTAGGAGGCCCTAGCGGGTCACAAGAGACCCAGTACTTC.

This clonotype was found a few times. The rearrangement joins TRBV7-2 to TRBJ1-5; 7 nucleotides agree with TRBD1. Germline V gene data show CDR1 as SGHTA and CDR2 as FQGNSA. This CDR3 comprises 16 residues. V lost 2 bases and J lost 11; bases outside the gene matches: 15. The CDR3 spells CASSLSRVRGFEAQHF. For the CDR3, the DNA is TGTGCCAGCAGCTTATCCCGGGTCAGGGGGTTCGAAGCCCAGCATTTT.

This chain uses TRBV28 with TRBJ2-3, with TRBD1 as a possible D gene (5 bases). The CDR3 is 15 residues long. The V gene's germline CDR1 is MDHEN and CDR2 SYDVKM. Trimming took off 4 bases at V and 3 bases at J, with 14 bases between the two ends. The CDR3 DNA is TGTGCCAGCAGTTCCCCAGGGAAAGGAACAGATACGCAGTATTTT. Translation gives CASSSPGKGTDTQYF.

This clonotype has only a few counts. CDR3: CASSNAAGQGALSEQFF. CDR3 nucleotides: TGTGCCAGCAGCAACGCCGCCGGACAGGGGGCCCTTAGTGAGCAGTTCTTC. The chain is built from TRBV7-2 and TRBJ2-1; 11 nucleotides line up with TRBD1. The germline gives CDR1 SGHTA, CDR2 FQGNSA. The CDR3 sequence is 17 residues long. The V gene end was trimmed by 5 bases and the J gene end by 9 bases; junction bases not matched to a gene: 15.